This T cell receptor (beta chain) was sequenced during a study of control samples from healthy donors and cancer patients. This table comes from immunoSEQ multiplex PCR, and its TCRdb copy is limited to in-frame clones, with some not included. Seen here are around 180,000 clones, 91% observed once, and the top ten hold about 2.1%. CDR1 is MDHEN, CDR2 SYDVKM, per germline. V lost 3 bases and J lost 4, with 16 bases in between. The length of the CDR3 is 15 residues. The chain is built from TRBV28 and TRBJ2-7, with D possibly being TRBD2 (5 bases). Sequenced sample: blood. This clonotype originated in a woman in her thirties or forties in good health. CDR3 protein: CASSFPPEGAYEQYF. As DNA, the CDR3 is TGTGCCAGCAGTTTCCCCCCTGAGGGCGCGTACGAGCAGTACTTC. Full variable domain (outside the CDR3, taken from reference TRBV28 and TRBJ2-7): DVKVTQSSRYLVKRTGEKVFLECVQDMDHENMFWYRQDPGLGLRLIYFSYDVKMKEKGDIPEGYSVSREKKERFSLILESASTNQTSMYLCASSFPPEGAYEQYFGPGTRLTVT.